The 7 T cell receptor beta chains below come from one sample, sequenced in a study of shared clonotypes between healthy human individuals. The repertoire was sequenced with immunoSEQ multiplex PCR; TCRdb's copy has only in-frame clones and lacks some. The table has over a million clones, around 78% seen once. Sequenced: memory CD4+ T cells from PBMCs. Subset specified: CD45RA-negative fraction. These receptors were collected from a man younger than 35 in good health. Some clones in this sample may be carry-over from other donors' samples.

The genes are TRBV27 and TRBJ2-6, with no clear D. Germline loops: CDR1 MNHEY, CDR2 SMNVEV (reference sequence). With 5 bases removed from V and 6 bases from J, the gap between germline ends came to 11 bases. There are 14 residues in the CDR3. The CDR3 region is CASSPVLAANVLTF. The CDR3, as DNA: TGTGCCAGCAGTCCCGTTTTGGCGGCCAACGTCCTGACTTTC.

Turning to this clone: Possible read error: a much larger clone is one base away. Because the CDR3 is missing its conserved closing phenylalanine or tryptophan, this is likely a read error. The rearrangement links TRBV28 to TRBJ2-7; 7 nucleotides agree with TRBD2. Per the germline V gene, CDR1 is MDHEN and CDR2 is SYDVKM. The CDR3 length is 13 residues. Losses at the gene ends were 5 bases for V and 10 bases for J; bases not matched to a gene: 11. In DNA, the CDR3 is TGTGCCAGCAGTCCCATACCGACTAGCCCCCAGTACCTC. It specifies CASSPIPTSPQYL.

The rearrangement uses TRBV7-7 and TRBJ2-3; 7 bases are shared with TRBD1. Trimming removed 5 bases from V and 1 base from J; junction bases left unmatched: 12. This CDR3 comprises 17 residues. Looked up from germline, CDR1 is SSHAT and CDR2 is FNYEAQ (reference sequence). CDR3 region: CASSPGPLQGGTDTQYF. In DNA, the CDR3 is TGTGCCAGCAGCCCGGGACCTCTCCAGGGGGGCACAGATACGCAGTATTTT.

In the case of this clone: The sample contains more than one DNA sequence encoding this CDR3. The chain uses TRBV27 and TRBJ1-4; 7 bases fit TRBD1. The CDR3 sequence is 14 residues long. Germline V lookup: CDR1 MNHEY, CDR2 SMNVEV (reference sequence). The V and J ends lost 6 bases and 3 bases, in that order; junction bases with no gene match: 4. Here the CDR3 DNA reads TGTGCCAGCAGCCCTACAGGGGCTAATGAAAAACTGTTTTTT. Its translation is CASSPTGANEKLFF.

CDR3 in DNA: TGTGCCAGCAGTGTCCAACTAGCGGGAGTCAATGAGCAGTTCTTC. Translation gives CASSVQLAGVNEQFF. The gene calls are TRBV6-1 and TRBJ2-1, with 11 bases matching TRBD2. The CDR3 extends over 15 amino acids. Losses at the gene ends were 4 bases for V and 6 bases for J; bases not matched to a gene: 5. The germline CDR1 and CDR2 sequences are MNHNS and SASEGT.

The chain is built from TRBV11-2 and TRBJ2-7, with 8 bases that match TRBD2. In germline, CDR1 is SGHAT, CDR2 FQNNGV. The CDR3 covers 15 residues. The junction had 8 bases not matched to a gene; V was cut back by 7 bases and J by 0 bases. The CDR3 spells CASTLDLAGSYEQYF. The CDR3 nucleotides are TGTGCCAGCACCCTCGACCTAGCGGGCTCCTACGAGCAGTACTTC.

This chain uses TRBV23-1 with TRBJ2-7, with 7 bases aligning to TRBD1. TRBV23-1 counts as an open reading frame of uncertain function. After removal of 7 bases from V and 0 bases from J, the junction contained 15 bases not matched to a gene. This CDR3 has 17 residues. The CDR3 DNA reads TGCGCCAGCACAAGAGGGACAGCCCGACTCTTCTCCTACGAGCAGTACTTC. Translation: CASTRGTARLFSYEQYF.